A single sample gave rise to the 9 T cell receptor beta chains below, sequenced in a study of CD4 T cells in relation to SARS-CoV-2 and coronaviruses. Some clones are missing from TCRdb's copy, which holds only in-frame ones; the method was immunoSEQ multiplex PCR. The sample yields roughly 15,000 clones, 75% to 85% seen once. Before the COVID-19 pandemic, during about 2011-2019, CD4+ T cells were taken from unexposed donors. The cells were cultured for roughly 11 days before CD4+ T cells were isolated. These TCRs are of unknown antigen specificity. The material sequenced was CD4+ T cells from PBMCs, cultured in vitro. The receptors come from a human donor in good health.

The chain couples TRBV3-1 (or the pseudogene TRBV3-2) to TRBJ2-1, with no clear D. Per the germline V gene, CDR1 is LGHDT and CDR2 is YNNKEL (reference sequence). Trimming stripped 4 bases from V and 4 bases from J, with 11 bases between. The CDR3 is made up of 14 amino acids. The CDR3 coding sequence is TGTGCCAGCAGCCCATTCACAGATTACAATGAGCAGTTCTTC. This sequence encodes CASSPFTDYNEQFF.

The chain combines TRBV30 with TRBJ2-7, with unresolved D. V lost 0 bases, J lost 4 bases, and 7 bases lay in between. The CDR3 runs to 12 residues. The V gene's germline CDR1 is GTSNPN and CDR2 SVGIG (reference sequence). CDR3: CAWSVLVYEQYF. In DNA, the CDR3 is TGTGCCTGGAGTGTATTGGTTTACGAGCAGTACTTC. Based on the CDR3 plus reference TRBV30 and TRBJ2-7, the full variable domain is SQTIHQWPATLVQPVGSPLSLECTVEGTSNPNLYWYRQAAGRGLQLLFYSVGIGQISSEVPQNLSASRPQDRQFILSSKKLLLSDSGFYLCAWSVLVYEQYFGPGTRLTVT.

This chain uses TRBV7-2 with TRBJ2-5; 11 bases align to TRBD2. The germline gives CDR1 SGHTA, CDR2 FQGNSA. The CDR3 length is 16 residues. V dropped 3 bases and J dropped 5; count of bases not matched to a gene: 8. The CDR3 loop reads CASSLGLAGGGETQYF. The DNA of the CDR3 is TGTGCCAGCAGCTTGGGGCTAGCGGGAGGTGGGGAGACCCAGTACTTC.

CDR3 coding DNA: TGTGCCAGCAGCCAAGCTAGCGGCGGGAGCACAGATACGCAGTATTTT. Amino acid sequence: CASSQASGGSTDTQYF. The chain carries TRBV3-1 (or the pseudogene TRBV3-2) and TRBJ2-3, with TRBD2 identical over 7 bases. Germline CDR1 and CDR2: LGHDT and YNNKEL (reference sequence). Losses at the gene ends were 1 base for V and 0 bases for J; bases not matched to a gene: 4. The CDR3 has 16 residues.

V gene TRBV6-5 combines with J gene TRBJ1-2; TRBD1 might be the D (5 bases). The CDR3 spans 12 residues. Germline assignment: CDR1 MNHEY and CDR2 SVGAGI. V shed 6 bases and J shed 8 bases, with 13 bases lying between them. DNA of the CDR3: TGTGCCAGCAGCAGGGTTGGGGAGGGCTACACCTTC. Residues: CASSRVGEGYTF.

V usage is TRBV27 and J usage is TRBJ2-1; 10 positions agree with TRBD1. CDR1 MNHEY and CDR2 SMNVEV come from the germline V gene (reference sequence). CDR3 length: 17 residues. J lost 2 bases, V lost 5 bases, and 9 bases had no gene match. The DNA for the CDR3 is TGTGCCAGCAGTCCTCAGACAGGGGGCGGGCCCTACAATGAGCAGTTCTTC. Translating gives CASSPQTGGGPYNEQFF.

The CDR3 sequence: CASSLDSGPTDTQYF. As DNA, the CDR3 is TGCGCCAGCAGCTTGGATTCGGGCCCCACAGATACGCAGTATTTT. This chain connects TRBV5-1 to TRBJ2-3, with D unclear. The CDR3 has 15 amino acids. Germline CDR1 is SGHRS and CDR2 is YFSETQ. V was trimmed by 0 bases and J by 2 bases, leaving 10 bases between them.

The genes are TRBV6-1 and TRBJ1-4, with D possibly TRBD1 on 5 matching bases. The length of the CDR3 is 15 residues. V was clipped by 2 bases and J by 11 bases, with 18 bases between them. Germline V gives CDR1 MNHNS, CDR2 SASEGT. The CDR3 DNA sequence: TGTGCCAGCAGTGAATCGGGAGGGGTTTTAGGGAAACTGTTTTTT. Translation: CASSESGGVLGKLFF.

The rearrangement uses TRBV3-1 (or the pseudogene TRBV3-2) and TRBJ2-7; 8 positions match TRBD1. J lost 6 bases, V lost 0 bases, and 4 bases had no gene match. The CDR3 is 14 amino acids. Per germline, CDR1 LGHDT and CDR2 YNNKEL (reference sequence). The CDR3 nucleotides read TGTGCCAGCAGCCAAGACAGGGGGCCGGTCGAGCAGTACTTC. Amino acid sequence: CASSQDRGPVEQYF.